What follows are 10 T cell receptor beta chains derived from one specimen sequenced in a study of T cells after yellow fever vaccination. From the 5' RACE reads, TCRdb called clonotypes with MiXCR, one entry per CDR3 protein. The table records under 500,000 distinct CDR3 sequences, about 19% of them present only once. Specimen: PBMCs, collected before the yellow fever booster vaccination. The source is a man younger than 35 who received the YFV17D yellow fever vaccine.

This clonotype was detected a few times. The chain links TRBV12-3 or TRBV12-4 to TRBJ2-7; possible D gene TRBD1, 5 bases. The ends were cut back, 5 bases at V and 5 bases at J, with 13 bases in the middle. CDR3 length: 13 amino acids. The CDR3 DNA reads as TGTGCCAGCAGTGCCCAGACAGTTCACGAGCAGTACGTC. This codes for CASSAQTVHEQYV.

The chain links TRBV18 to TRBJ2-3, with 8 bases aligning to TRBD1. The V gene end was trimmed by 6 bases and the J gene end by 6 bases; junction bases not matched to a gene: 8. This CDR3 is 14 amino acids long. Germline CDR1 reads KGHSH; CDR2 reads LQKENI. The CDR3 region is CASSQYRGYDTQYF. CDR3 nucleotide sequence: TGTGCCAGCTCCCAGTACAGGGGGTACGATACGCAGTATTTT.

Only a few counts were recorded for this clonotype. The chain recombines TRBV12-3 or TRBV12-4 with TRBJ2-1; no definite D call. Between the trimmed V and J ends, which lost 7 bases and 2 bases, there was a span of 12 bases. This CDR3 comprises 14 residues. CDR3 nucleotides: TGTGCCAGCATGCGACGGGTAGCCTACAATGAGCAGTTCTTC. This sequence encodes CASMRRVAYNEQFF.

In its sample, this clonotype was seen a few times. CDR3 in DNA: TGTGCCATCAGTGGGCAGGGCACCACCCCGACTGAAGCTTTCTTT. It encodes CAISGQGTTPTEAFF. The V gene is TRBV10-3, the J gene TRBJ1-1; tentative D call: TRBD1 (5 bases). Trimming pared 4 bases from V and 5 bases from J, leaving 17 bases between. Looked up from germline, CDR1 is ENHRY and CDR2 is SYGVKD. The CDR3 sequence is 15 residues long.

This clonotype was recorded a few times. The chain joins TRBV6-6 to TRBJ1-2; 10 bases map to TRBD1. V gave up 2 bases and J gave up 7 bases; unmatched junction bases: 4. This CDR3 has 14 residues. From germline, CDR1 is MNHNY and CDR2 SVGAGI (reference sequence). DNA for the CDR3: TGTGCCAGCAGTTACGCCGGGACAGGGGTTGGCTACACCTTC. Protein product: CASSYAGTGVGYTF.

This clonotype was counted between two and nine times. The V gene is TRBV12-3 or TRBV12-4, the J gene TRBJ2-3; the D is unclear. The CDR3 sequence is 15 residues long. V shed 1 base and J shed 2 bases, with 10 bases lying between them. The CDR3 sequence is CASSLGSSLTDTQYF. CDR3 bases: TGTGCCAGCAGTTTAGGGTCTTCTCTCACAGATACGCAGTATTTT.

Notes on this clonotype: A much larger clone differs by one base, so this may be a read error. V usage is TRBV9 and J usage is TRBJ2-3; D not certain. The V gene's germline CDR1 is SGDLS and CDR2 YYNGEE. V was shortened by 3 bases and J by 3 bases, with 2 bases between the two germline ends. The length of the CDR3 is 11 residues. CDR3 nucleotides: TGTGCCAGCAGCGAGACAGATACGCAGTATTTT. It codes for CASSETDTQYF.

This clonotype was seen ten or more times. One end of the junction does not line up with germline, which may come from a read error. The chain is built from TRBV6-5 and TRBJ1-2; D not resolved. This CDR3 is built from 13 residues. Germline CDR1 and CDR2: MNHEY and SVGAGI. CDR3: CASSYGGNYGYTF. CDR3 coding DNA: TGCGCCAGCAGCTACGGAGGGAACTATGGCTACACCTTC.

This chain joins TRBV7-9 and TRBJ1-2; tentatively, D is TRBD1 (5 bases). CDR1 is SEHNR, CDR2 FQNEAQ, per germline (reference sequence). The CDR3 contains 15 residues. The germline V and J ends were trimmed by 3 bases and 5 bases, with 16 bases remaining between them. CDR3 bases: TGTGCCAGCAGCTTGACCGGGACGGGACTATATGGCTACACCTTC. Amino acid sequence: CASSLTGTGLYGYTF. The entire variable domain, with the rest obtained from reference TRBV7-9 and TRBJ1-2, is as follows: DTGVSQNPRHKITKRGQNVTFRCDPISEHNRLYWYRQTLGQGPEFLTYFQNEAQLEKSRLLSDRFSAERPKGSFSTLEIQRTEQGDSAMYLCASSLTGTGLYGYTFGSGTRLTVV.

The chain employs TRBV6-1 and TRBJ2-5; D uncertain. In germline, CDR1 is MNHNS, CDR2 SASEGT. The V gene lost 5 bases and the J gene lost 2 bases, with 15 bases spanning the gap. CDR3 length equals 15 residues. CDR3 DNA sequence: TGTGCCAGCAGTCCCCCGGTAGGTGGACAAGAGACCCAGTACTTC. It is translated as CASSPPVGGQETQYF.